This section outlines one T cell receptor (beta chain) sequence together with its context. Its antigen is not known. The data derive from a study of OX40 agonist ivuxolimab in advanced cancers. Findings of the study overall: Fewer expanded clones were found on average in CD4+ than in CD8+ T cells.

Using immunoSEQ multiplex PCR, the repertoire was profiled, and TCRdb retains in-frame clones only, with some absent. This sample has over 70,000 clones, with approximately 86% found just once. V shed 6 bases and J 3 bases; nucleotides not matched to a gene: 9. The CDR3 extends over 15 amino acids. Per germline, CDR1 KGHSH and CDR2 LQKENI. This sequence joins TRBV18 and TRBJ2-7, with 9 bases identical to TRBD1. Sample: CD4+ or CD8+ T cells sorted from blood, taken in a trial of the OX40 agonist ivuxolimab. This sequence originates from an adult with an advanced solid tumor such as melanoma, head and neck, liver or kidney cancer. The CDR3: CASSPSGTGFYEQYF. CDR3 DNA sequence: TGTGCCAGCTCTCCCTCCGGGACAGGGTTCTACGAGCAGTACTTC.